The 30 T cell receptor beta chains listed next were all sequenced from one sample in a study of technical replicates of blood from a few donors. This table comes from immunoSEQ multiplex PCR, and its TCRdb copy is limited to in-frame clones, with some not included. The sample contains around 50,000 clones, approximately 95% of which appear only once. The material sequenced was T cells isolated from PBMCs. Receptors were obtained from a human donor in good health.

The V and J genes are TRBV27 and TRBJ2-1; D possibly corresponds to TRBD1 (5 bases). V was cut by 8 bases and J by 4 bases, with 15 bases left in between. Germline CDR1 is MNHEY and CDR2 is SMNVEV (reference sequence). The CDR3 covers 14 residues. In DNA form, the CDR3 reads TGTGCCAGCTACCCCTCGGACAAGTACAATGAGCAGTTCTTC. Amino acids: CASYPSDKYNEQFF.

V and J are TRBV18 and TRBJ1-4; the match to TRBD1 covers 10 bases. CDR1 and CDR2 (germline): KGHSH, LQKENI. Trimming cost V 3 bases and J 6 bases; bases outside gene matches: 4. This CDR3 has 15 amino acids. The CDR3 region is CASSPETGGDEKLFF. The CDR3, as DNA: TGTGCCAGCTCACCCGAGACAGGGGGCGATGAAAAACTGTTTTTT.

The V call is TRBV4-2, the J call TRBJ2-3; TRBD2 agrees at 10 bases. Germline V gives CDR1 LGHNA, CDR2 YNFKEQ. V was pared by 0 bases and J by 7 bases, with 10 bases of the junction left unmatched. This CDR3 is 17 amino acids long. Written as DNA, the CDR3 is TGTGCCAGCAGCCAAGATCCCGCTAGCGGGAGTGGAAATACGCAGTATTTT. Its translation is CASSQDPASGSGNTQYF.

The chain employs TRBV6-6 and TRBJ2-1; no firm D call. CDR1 and CDR2 (germline): MNHNY, SVGAGI (reference sequence). The CDR3 runs 12 residues. V gave up 3 bases and J gave up 9 bases, with 9 bases separating them. The CDR3 bases are TGTGCCAGCAGTTATACACCCATTGAGCAGTTCTTC. Translated: CASSYTPIEQFF.

This clone has just one count. This sequence joins TRBV9 and TRBJ1-2; possible D gene TRBD1, 6 bases. The CDR3 loop spans 16 amino acids. Trimming left V 2 bases short and J 2 bases short, with 16 bases between. The germline CDR1 and CDR2 sequences are SGDLS and YYNGEE. The CDR3 DNA is TGTGCCAGCAGCGTTTCCTCCATCAGGGGAAACTATGGCTACACCTTC. Its translation: CASSVSSIRGNYGYTF.

The gene calls are TRBV19 and TRBJ2-7; D call uncertain. Germline assignment: CDR1 LNHDA and CDR2 SQIVND (reference sequence). CDR3 length equals 12 residues. V was pared by 6 bases and J by 2 bases, with 8 bases between. The CDR3 region has the DNA TGTGCCAGTAGGGCCTTTACCTACGAGCAGTACTTC. Translation: CASRAFTYEQYF. The entire variable domain, with the rest obtained from reference TRBV19 and TRBJ2-7, is as follows: DGGITQSPKYLFRKEGQNVTLSCEQNLNHDAMYWYRQDPGQGLRLIYYSQIVNDFQKGDIAEGYSVSREKKESFPLTVTSAQKNPTAFYLCASRAFTYEQYFGPGTRLTVT.

The chain joins TRBV11-3 to TRBJ2-3, with D maybe TRBD1 (5 bases). This CDR3 is 15 amino acids long. The V gene lost 2 bases and the J gene lost 2 bases, with 11 bases spanning the gap. Germline assignment: CDR1 SGHNT and CDR2 YENEEA. The CDR3 nucleotides are TGTGCCAGCAGCTTAATCAGGGCCCTCACAGATACGCAGTATTTT. Amino acid sequence: CASSLIRALTDTQYF.

The chain combines TRBV10-3 with TRBJ2-1; the D gene is possibly TRBD2 (6 bases). This CDR3 region has 14 residues. Germline V gives CDR1 ENHRY, CDR2 SYGVKD. The ends were cut back, 10 bases at V and 0 bases at J, with 13 bases in the middle. The CDR3 coding sequence is TGTGCCACCGGAGGGCAGGGCTCCTACAATGAGCAGTTCTTC. It encodes CATGGQGSYNEQFF.

The rearrangement links TRBV6-5 to TRBJ2-2; 9 bases map to TRBD1. CDR3 length equals 14 residues. With 6 bases clipped from V and 2 bases from J, the junction kept 1 base outside the gene matches. Germline V lookup: CDR1 MNHEY, CDR2 SVGAGI. This chain's CDR3 is CASRGQGNTGELFF. The DNA of the CDR3 is TGTGCCAGCAGGGGACAGGGTAACACCGGGGAGCTGTTTTTT.

This chain links TRBV27 with TRBJ2-2; D gene ambiguous. CDR1 and CDR2 from the germline V gene are MNHEY and SMNVEV (reference sequence). V was cut by 1 base and J by 0 bases, with 6 bases left in between. The CDR3 has 15 amino acids. In nucleotides, the CDR3 is TGTGCCAGCAGTTTATTCAGCGCGAACACCGGGGAGCTGTTTTTT. This translates into CASSLFSANTGELFF.

The rearrangement links TRBV4-1 to TRBJ2-1, with TRBD2 matching over 7 bases. The CDR3 is made up of 11 amino acids. The J segment lost 9 bases and the V segment lost 8 bases, leaving 4 bases of the junction unmatched. The germline gives CDR1 MGHRA, CDR2 YSYEKL. The CDR3: CASARGVEQFF. CDR3 DNA: TGCGCCAGCGCTCGGGGGGTTGAGCAGTTCTTC.

V and J are TRBV5-6 and TRBJ1-1; possible D gene TRBD1, 6 bases. Germline assignment: CDR1 SGHDT and CDR2 YYEEEE. The V end lost 5 bases, the J end lost 5 bases, and 16 bases lay between the germline ends. The CDR3 consists of 14 residues. CDR3 in DNA: TGTGCCAGCAGTCCCCTGGGGGCGCAGACTGAAGCTTTCTTT. Translating gives CASSPLGAQTEAFF.

This chain links TRBV27 with TRBJ2-7, with D possibly matching TRBD2 (5 bases). The germline V gene encodes CDR1 MNHEY and CDR2 SMNVEV (reference sequence). Trimming took 6 bases from V and 0 from J, leaving 6 bases between them. This CDR3 spans 12 amino acids. DNA of the CDR3: TGTGCCAGCAGAGCGGTCTCCTACGAGCAGTACTTC. This encodes CASRAVSYEQYF.

The chain combines TRBV27 with TRBJ1-5; 9 bases are a match to TRBD1. The germline V gene has CDR1 MNHEY and CDR2 SMNVEV (reference sequence). The trim removed 5 bases at V and 1 base at J, leaving 12 bases unmatched. CDR3 size: 18 residues. The CDR3: CASSLFHGQGKSNQPQHF. The CDR3 bases are TGTGCCAGCAGTCTTTTTCATGGACAGGGGAAGAGCAATCAGCCCCAGCATTTT.

This chain links TRBV21-1 with TRBJ1-1; TRBD1 is the table's D call and was not checked against the DNA. TRBV21-1 is flagged as a pseudogene. The length of the CDR3 is 16 residues. CDR3 in amino acids: CASSKIFCYQGTEAFF. The CDR3 nucleotides read TGTGCCAGCAGCAAAATCTTCTGCTACCAGGGCACTGAAGCTTTCTTT.

The CDR3 DNA follows: TGTGCCAGCAGTAGCCTAGCGGGAGTCACCGGGGAGCTGTTTTTT. This gives the protein CASSSLAGVTGELFF. The V gene is TRBV6-4, the J gene TRBJ2-2; 10 positions agree with TRBD2. Germline CDR1 and CDR2: MRHNA and SNTAGT. The CDR3 totals 15 residues. Unmatched junction bases numbered 4, after V lost 5 bases and J lost 4 bases.

The rearrangement links TRBV11-1 to TRBJ2-1; 14 bases agree with TRBD2. Germline values: CDR1 SGHAT, CDR2 FQDESV (reference sequence). This CDR3 has 15 residues. J was trimmed by 7 bases and V by 8 bases; bases with no gene match: 7. The CDR3: CASRLGLAGENEQFF. CDR3 coding DNA: TGTGCCAGCCGACTGGGACTAGCGGGAGAGAATGAGCAGTTCTTC.

The chain uses TRBV29-1 and TRBJ2-7, with D perhaps matching TRBD2 (6 bases). The CDR3 extends over 13 amino acids. Germline values: CDR1 SQVTM, CDR2 ANQGSEA. V was shortened by 6 bases and J by 1 base, with 13 bases between the two germline ends. In nucleotides, the CDR3 is TGCAGCGTGGAGGGCCCGGAGTCCTACGAGCAGTACTTC. It yields the protein CSVEGPESYEQYF.

The chain combines TRBV19 with TRBJ2-7; 9 positions match TRBD1. V gave up 5 bases and J gave up 3 bases; unmatched junction bases: 2. CDR1 and CDR2 (germline): LNHDA, SQIVND (reference sequence). The CDR3 runs to 13 residues. The CDR3 loop reads CASSPTGGYEQYF. DNA for the CDR3: TGTGCCAGTAGTCCGACAGGGGGCTACGAGCAGTACTTC.

The chain has TRBV28 and TRBJ2-7; TRBD2 aligns across 8 bases. Germline CDR1 and CDR2: MDHEN and SYDVKM. CDR3 length: 14 amino acids. The ends lost 3 bases at V and 3 bases at J; junction bases unmatched: 4. DNA for the CDR3: TGTGCCAGCAGTTTGGAGCGGGAGCTCTACGAGCAGTACTTC. As protein: CASSLERELYEQYF.

The chain combines TRBV11-2 with TRBJ2-1; D gene unclear. CDR3 length equals 15 residues. The germline V gene has CDR1 SGHAT and CDR2 FQNNGV. Trimming took off 1 base at V and 0 bases at J, with 7 bases between the two ends. The CDR3 coding sequence is TGTGCCAGCAGCTTAGTGACAAGCTCCTACAATGAGCAGTTCTTC. Its protein is CASSLVTSSYNEQFF.

V is TRBV7-3 and J is TRBJ2-2, with a possible D match to TRBD2 (5 bases). Trimming took 5 bases from V and 8 from J, leaving 6 bases between them. The CDR3 is 11 amino acids. CDR1 is SGHTA, CDR2 FQGTGA, per germline. CDR3 DNA: TGTGCCAGCAGCCGAGGGGGGGAGCTGTTTTTT. Residues: CASSRGGELFF.

The chain has TRBV6-1 and TRBJ1-1, with D tentatively TRBD1 (6 bases). The germline V gene has CDR1 MNHNS and CDR2 SASEGT. The CDR3 has 14 amino acids. V lost 8 bases and J lost 1, with 14 bases in between. The CDR3 coding sequence is TGTGCCAGCCCCCTGGACAGACCGAACACTGAAGCTTTCTTT. Amino acid sequence: CASPLDRPNTEAFF.

This chain joins TRBV6-5 and TRBJ2-1, with 8 bases aligning to TRBD1. This CDR3 contains 15 residues. V dropped 4 bases and J dropped 6; count of bases not matched to a gene: 8. The germline V gene has CDR1 MNHEY and CDR2 SVGAGI. The CDR3 loop is CASSLGQGPFNEQFF. The CDR3 nucleotides read TGTGCCAGCAGTTTAGGACAGGGCCCTTTCAATGAGCAGTTCTTC.

The chain employs TRBV5-6 and TRBJ2-7; 9 bases line up with TRBD1. CDR1 and CDR2 (germline): SGHDT, YYEEEE. Unmatched junction bases numbered 7, after V lost 9 bases and J lost 3 bases. CDR3 size: 13 residues. CDR3 sequence: CATPGQGIYEQYF. CDR3 sequence (DNA): TGTGCCACCCCGGGACAGGGTATCTACGAGCAGTACTTC.

This sequence joins TRBV28 and TRBJ2-7, with 13 bases aligning to TRBD2. This CDR3 has 16 residues. Germline V CDR1 and CDR2: MDHEN, SYDVKM. V lost 5 bases, J lost 0 bases, and 4 bases stayed unmatched. CDR3 residues: CASSPGTSGISYEQYF. As DNA, the CDR3 is TGTGCCAGCAGTCCCGGGACTAGCGGGATCTCCTACGAGCAGTACTTC. The variable domain in full, completed from reference TRBV28 and TRBJ2-7, reads DVKVTQSSRYLVKRTGEKVFLECVQDMDHENMFWYRQDPGLGLRLIYFSYDVKMKEKGDIPEGYSVSREKKERFSLILESASTNQTSMYLCASSPGTSGISYEQYFGPGTRLTVT.

The J gene is TRBJ1-3, the V gene TRBV9; D might be TRBD1 (5 bases). V was pared by 4 bases and J by 3 bases, with 11 bases between. Germline CDR1 and CDR2: SGDLS and YYNGEE. The CDR3 consists of 14 residues. The CDR3 loop reads CASSSGDLGNTIYF. In DNA, the CDR3 is TGTGCCAGCAGCTCGGGGGACCTTGGAAACACCATATATTTT.

This chain connects TRBV7-2 to TRBJ2-7, with TRBD2 matching over 11 bases. After removal of 4 bases from V and 5 bases from J, the junction contained 13 bases not matched to a gene. Germline V gene data show CDR1 as SGHTA and CDR2 as FQGNSA. The CDR3 spans 17 residues. The CDR3 spells CASSSPLAGGLYNEQYF. DNA for the CDR3: TGTGCCAGCAGCTCCCCCCTAGCGGGAGGACTGTACAACGAGCAGTACTTC. The entire variable domain, with the rest obtained from reference TRBV7-2 and TRBJ2-7, is as follows: GAGVSQSPSNKVTEKGKDVELRCDPISGHTALYWYRQSLGQGLEFLIYFQGNSAPDKSGLPSDRFSAERTGGSVSTLTIQRTQQEDSAVYLCASSSPLAGGLYNEQYFGPGTRLTVT.

This clone was detected only once. This sequence joins TRBV19 and TRBJ1-1; D unresolved. Trimming pared 6 bases from V and 2 bases from J, leaving 10 bases between. From germline, CDR1 is LNHDA and CDR2 SQIVND (reference sequence). The CDR3 runs to 13 residues. CDR3 sequence: CASSDVLNTEAFF. CDR3 sequence (DNA): TGTGCCAGTAGCGATGTGCTAAACACTGAAGCTTTCTTT. The full variable domain, completed using reference TRBV19 and TRBJ1-1, is DGGITQSPKYLFRKEGQNVTLSCEQNLNHDAMYWYRQDPGQGLRLIYYSQIVNDFQKGDIAEGYSVSREKKESFPLTVTSAQKNPTAFYLCASSDVLNTEAFFGQGTRLTVV.

The chain uses TRBV6-4 and TRBJ2-2, with D uncertain. Trimming removed 4 bases at V and 3 bases at J, with 6 bases between. Germline V gives CDR1 MRHNA, CDR2 SNTAGT. The length of the CDR3 is 13 residues. The CDR3 DNA is TGTGCCAGCAGTGCCGACTACACCGGGGAGCTGTTTTTT. This translates into CASSADYTGELFF.